Each of the 11 T cell receptor beta chains below was sequenced from the same sample in a study of OX40 agonist ivuxolimab in advanced cancers. TCRdb keeps only in-frame clones here, not all; method: immunoSEQ multiplex PCR. The data hold 65,000 to 85,000 clones, with 92% observed a single time. The sample was CD4+ or CD8+ T cells sorted from blood, taken in a trial of the OX40 agonist ivuxolimab. These TCRs come from an adult with an advanced solid tumor such as melanoma, head and neck, liver or kidney cancer.

The chain links TRBV7-9 to TRBJ1-1, with 7 positions matching TRBD1. V trimming: 1 base; J trimming: 3 bases; junction bases outside the gene matches: 5. The CDR3 totals 15 residues. CDR1 and CDR2 from the germline V gene are SEHNR and FQNEAQ (reference sequence). The CDR3: CASSLGTGWDTEAFF. CDR3 sequence (DNA): TGTGCCAGCAGCTTAGGGACAGGCTGGGACACTGAAGCTTTCTTT.

This clone has a single count. J is TRBJ1-1 and V is TRBV5-1, with no clear D. CDR1 is SGHRS, CDR2 YFSETQ, per germline. This CDR3 spans 11 amino acids. V lost 5 bases, J lost 4 bases, and 6 bases lay in between. CDR3 amino acids: CASRSATEAFF. In DNA form, the CDR3 reads TGCGCCAGCAGATCCGCCACTGAAGCTTTCTTT.

The chain has TRBV7-6 and TRBJ2-7, with 9 bases matching TRBD1. Germline CDR1 reads SGHVS; CDR2 reads FNYEAQ. V was pared by 3 bases and J by 7 bases, with 7 bases of the junction left unmatched. The CDR3 is made up of 14 amino acids. The CDR3 bases are TGTGCCAGCAGCTTCGGGGACAGGGAGGGGGAGCAGTACTTC. Protein: CASSFGDREGEQYF.

The chain recombines TRBV4-2 with TRBJ2-7; 8 bases are a match to TRBD2. Germline values: CDR1 LGHNA, CDR2 YNFKEQ. CDR3 length: 17 amino acids. The ends lost 1 base at V and 4 bases at J; junction bases unmatched: 12. The CDR3 reads CASSQVLSAGDPYEQYF. The DNA for the CDR3 is TGTGCCAGCAGCCAAGTCCTCTCAGCGGGGGACCCTTACGAGCAGTACTTC.

This chain uses TRBV19 with TRBJ2-3; the D is unclear. CDR3 length equals 14 residues. In germline, CDR1 is LNHDA, CDR2 SQIVND (reference sequence). V was shortened by 5 bases and J by 2 bases, with 11 bases between the two germline ends. In nucleotides, the CDR3 is TGTGCCAGTAGTTTCCCGACCCTCACAGATACGCAGTATTTT. It translates to CASSFPTLTDTQYF.

V usage is TRBV27 and J usage is TRBJ2-7, with 7 bases aligning to TRBD1. Germline lookup yields CDR1 MNHEY and CDR2 SMNVEV (reference sequence). Trimming cost V 2 bases and J 3 bases; bases outside gene matches: 1. The CDR3 consists of 13 residues. Written as DNA, the CDR3 is TGTGCCAGCAGTTTACCAGGGGGCTACGAGCAGTACTTC. Its protein is CASSLPGGYEQYF.

The chain couples TRBV9 to TRBJ1-1; a possible D gene is TRBD1 (5 bases). Trimming left V 5 bases short and J 5 bases short, with 16 bases between. The CDR3 totals 14 residues. Germline V gene data show CDR1 as SGDLS and CDR2 as YYNGEE. DNA of the CDR3: TGTGCCAGCAGTGTCGCGGGGGGTTGGACTGAAGCTTTCTTT. This sequence encodes CASSVAGGWTEAFF.

CDR3: CASSHYRDGSSYEQYF. The CDR3 DNA reads TGCGCCAGCAGCCACTACAGGGACGGAAGCTCCTACGAGCAGTACTTC. The V gene is TRBV5-1, the J gene TRBJ2-7, with D possibly TRBD1 on 6 matching bases. The CDR3 sequence is 16 residues long. Germline V gene lookup returns CDR1 SGHRS and CDR2 YFSETQ. Trimming shortened V by 4 bases and J by 0 bases, and 17 bases separated the two germline ends.

V usage is TRBV5-1 and J usage is TRBJ2-7, with 12 bases that match TRBD2. Trimming took 8 bases from V and 7 from J; bases not matched to a gene: 16. Germline CDR1 SGHRS, CDR2 YFSETQ. CDR3 length equals 16 residues. The CDR3 nucleotides read TGCGCCAGATCGACTAGCGGGGGCGGCCCTTTCTCAGAGCAGTACTTC. This sequence encodes CARSTSGGGPFSEQYF.

This rearrangement joins TRBV19 to TRBJ2-7; 7 bases are shared with TRBD1. Germline V gives CDR1 LNHDA, CDR2 SQIVND (reference sequence). Unmatched junction bases numbered 3, after V lost 3 bases and J lost 1 base. This CDR3 spans 14 amino acids. The CDR3 loop reads CASSILDRSYEQYF. The DNA for the CDR3 is TGTGCCAGTAGTATTTTGGACAGGTCCTACGAGCAGTACTTC.

The chain has TRBV6-5 and TRBJ2-7; the D gene is possibly TRBD1 (5 bases). CDR3 length equals 15 residues. Trimming took 6 bases from V and 2 from J, leaving 17 bases between them. CDR1 and CDR2 from the germline V gene are MNHEY and SVGAGI. CDR3 residues: CASSDTPDRPYEQYF. DNA of the CDR3: TGTGCCAGCAGCGATACCCCTGACAGACCCTACGAGCAGTACTTC.